The 22 T cell receptor beta chains reported below all come from one sample, sequenced in a study of spatial heterogeneity in lung cancer. Time point: sample taken at primary tumor resection. From the 5' RACE reads, TCRdb called clonotypes with MiXCR, one entry per CDR3 protein. The sample has 40,000 to 55,000 distinct CDR3 sequences; around 7% are singletons. The input for sequencing was PBMCs, taken at surgery. These receptors were collected from a female donor with early-stage non-small cell lung cancer.

This clonotype has only a few counts. The J gene is TRBJ2-7, the V gene TRBV11-2, with TRBD2 as a possible D gene (5 bases). The CDR3 is 14 amino acids. V shed 1 base and J shed 1 base, with 8 bases lying between them. Germline CDR1 reads SGHAT; CDR2 reads FQNNGV. CDR3 sequence reads: CASSLVTGSYEQYF. For the CDR3, the DNA is TGTGCCAGCAGCTTAGTGACGGGATCCTACGAGCAGTACTTC.

In its sample, this clonotype was seen many times. The chain is built from TRBV6-2 or TRBV6-3 and TRBJ2-7; 7 nucleotides align to TRBD2. The CDR3 is made up of 15 amino acids. Germline V gene sequence: CDR1 MNHEY, CDR2 SVGEGT. Losses at the gene ends were 2 bases for V and 3 bases for J; bases not matched to a gene: 7. Here the CDR3 DNA reads TGTGCCAGCAGTTACGCGGCGGGGGATATCTACGAGCAGTACTTC. Protein product: CASSYAAGDIYEQYF.

This clonotype appeared many times. The CDR3 DNA sequence: TGTGCCACCAGTGGCGGAATGTACCAAGAGACCCAGTACTTC. It specifies CATSGGMYQETQYF. The V and J genes are TRBV24-1 and TRBJ2-5; D is unclear. Germline CDR1 is KGHDR and CDR2 is SFDVKD. V was clipped by 5 bases and J by 0 bases, with 9 bases between them. CDR3 length: 14 residues.

The chain uses TRBV6-6 and TRBJ2-7; TRBD1 matches at 8 bases. Looked up from germline, CDR1 is MNHNY and CDR2 is SVGAGI (reference sequence). Losses at the gene ends were 5 bases for V and 0 bases for J; bases not matched to a gene: 3. This CDR3 contains 14 residues. CDR3 sequence reads: CASSKQGVSYEQYF. CDR3 coding DNA: TGTGCCAGCAGTAAACAGGGGGTCTCCTACGAGCAGTACTTC.

This clonotype was detected a few times. The rearrangement joins TRBV3-1 to TRBJ1-1; D is possibly TRBD1 (6 bases). Germline assignment: CDR1 LGHDT and CDR2 YNNKEL (reference sequence). The germline V and J ends were trimmed by 3 bases and 0 bases, with 17 bases remaining between them. CDR3 size: 17 residues. The DNA for the CDR3 is TGTGCCAGCAGCCACCTAAATGAGGGGGGTCTGAACACTGAAGCTTTCTTT. This gives the protein CASSHLNEGGLNTEAFF.

This clonotype has more than one count but fewer than ten. J is TRBJ2-1 and V is TRBV3-1, with 7 bases that match TRBD2. Germline CDR1 is LGHDT and CDR2 is YNNKEL (reference sequence). The CDR3 has 16 residues. With 0 bases clipped from V and 5 bases from J, the junction kept 7 bases outside the gene matches. Here the CDR3 DNA reads TGTGCCAGCAGCCAAGATTGGGGCGGGGGTGACAATGAGCAGTTCTTC. It encodes CASSQDWGGGDNEQFF.

The chain has TRBV4-1 and TRBJ2-5; D is possibly TRBD1 (6 bases). In germline, CDR1 is MGHRA, CDR2 YSYEKL. Trimming removed 6 bases from V and 7 bases from J, with 15 bases in between. The CDR3 runs to 13 residues. Here the CDR3 DNA reads TGCGCCAGCAGTCCGACAGGAATTGGGACCCAGTACTTC. Translation: CASSPTGIGTQYF.

The J gene is TRBJ1-5, the V gene TRBV19; D not resolved. This CDR3 comprises 14 residues. Trimming removed 4 bases from V and 5 bases from J, with 12 bases in between. Per germline, CDR1 LNHDA and CDR2 SQIVND (reference sequence). The CDR3 coding sequence is TGTGCCAGTAGTAGGAGCACACCAGATCAGCCCCAGCATTTT. Translating gives CASSRSTPDQPQHF.

This clonotype was seen ten or more times. This chain links TRBV4-1 with TRBJ2-5; D may be TRBD2 (7 bases). V dropped 4 bases and J dropped 7 bases, with 16 bases sitting between them. The V gene's germline CDR1 is MGHRA and CDR2 YSYEKL. This CDR3 contains 14 residues. CDR3 coding DNA: TGCGCCAGCAGCCCGATAGGGGGGGAAGGGACCCAGTACTTC. This sequence encodes CASSPIGGEGTQYF.

The chain carries TRBV18 and TRBJ1-3; no firm D call. V dropped 2 bases and J dropped 1 base, with 6 bases sitting between them. The CDR3 runs 14 residues. CDR1 is KGHSH, CDR2 LQKENI, per germline. CDR3 sequence (DNA): TGTGCCAGCTCACCAGAGTTGTCTGGAAACACCATATATTTT. Protein sequence: CASSPELSGNTIYF.

This chain joins TRBV15 and TRBJ2-1; D is uncertain. Trimming pared 8 bases from V and 5 bases from J, leaving 19 bases between. Germline CDR1 is LNHNV and CDR2 is YYDKDF (reference sequence). The CDR3 totals 15 residues. CDR3 nucleotides: TGTGCCACCCGCGGCAGCTACCGAGATGACAATGAGCAGTTCTTC. Protein sequence: CATRGSYRDDNEQFF. Full variable domain (outside the CDR3, taken from reference TRBV15 and TRBJ2-1): DAMVIQNPRYQVTQFGKPVTLSCSQTLNHNVMYWYQQKSSQAPKLLFHYYDKDFNNEADTPDNFQSRRPNTSFCFLDIRSPGLGDTAMYLCATRGSYRDDNEQFFGPGTRLTVL.

This clonotype was counted between two and nine times. V usage is TRBV20-1 and J usage is TRBJ2-6; TRBD2 aligns across 13 bases. This CDR3 is built from 17 residues. Germline V gives CDR1 DFQATT, CDR2 SNEGSKA (reference sequence). J gave up 2 bases and V 6 bases, and 7 bases lay outside the gene matches. In DNA form, the CDR3 reads TGCAGTGCCGCTACCGGGACTAGCGGGGCTGGGGCCAACGTCCTGACTTTC. This codes for CSAATGTSGAGANVLTF.

This clonotype was seen only a few times. In DNA form, the CDR3 reads TGTGCCAGCATGGGGGCGACTGGAAACACCATATATTTT. Amino acid sequence: CASMGATGNTIYF. The chain couples TRBV6-6 to TRBJ1-3; a weak D match, TRBD1 (6 bases). Germline CDR1 reads MNHNY; CDR2 reads SVGAGI (reference sequence). The CDR3 runs 13 residues. V lost 7 bases to trimming and J lost 2 bases, with 9 bases between them.

The sample holds a few counts of this clonotype. This chain uses TRBV7-9 with TRBJ2-5; 11 positions match TRBD2. V lost 7 bases and J lost 5; bases outside the gene matches: 9. This CDR3 contains 15 residues. From germline, CDR1 is SEHNR and CDR2 FQNEAQ (reference sequence). The CDR3 loop reads CASTPGLAVLETQYF. The CDR3 nucleotides are TGTGCCAGCACCCCGGGACTAGCGGTTCTTGAGACCCAGTACTTC.

Comment on this clonotype: Just one base apart from a much larger clone, this may be a read error. The V and J genes are TRBV7-3 and TRBJ2-4; D possibly corresponds to TRBD2 (5 bases). Germline lookup yields CDR1 SGHTA and CDR2 FQGTGA. The CDR3 spans 15 residues. V was shortened by 8 bases and J by 3 bases, with 17 bases between the two germline ends. This chain's CDR3 is CASGPGGGGKNIQYF. The CDR3 DNA sequence: TGTGCCAGCGGCCCCGGCGGAGGAGGCAAAAACATTCAGTACTTC.

This clonotype was detected many times. The chain joins TRBV3-1 to TRBJ2-5; D possibly uses TRBD1 or TRBD2 (5 bases each). The germline CDR1 and CDR2 sequences are LGHDT and YNNKEL (reference sequence). There are 17 residues in the CDR3. Trimming removed 1 base from V and 2 bases from J, with 17 bases in between. The CDR3 DNA follows: TGTGCCAGCAGCCAAGTACCCCGGGACCATCGACAAGAGACCCAGTACTTC. It specifies CASSQVPRDHRQETQYF.

The genes are TRBV12-3 or TRBV12-4 and TRBJ2-1, with D possibly matching TRBD1 (6 bases). V lost 5 bases to trimming and J lost 1 base, with 15 bases between them. The CDR3 is 16 residues long. CDR3 sequence: CASSPPGVLSYNEQFF. The CDR3, as DNA: TGTGCCAGCAGTCCCCCAGGGGTCCTATCCTACAATGAGCAGTTCTTC.

This clonotype has a count of ten or more. The chain joins TRBV4-3 to TRBJ2-3; the D gene is possibly TRBD1 (6 bases). Looked up from germline, CDR1 is LGHNA and CDR2 is YSLEER. The V and J ends lost 2 bases and 1 base respectively, with 10 bases between them. CDR3 size: 15 residues. The CDR3 region has the DNA TGCGCCAGCAGCCAATATCGGACAGGCACAGATACGCAGTATTTT. This gives the protein CASSQYRTGTDTQYF.

The chain carries TRBV6-1 and TRBJ1-2, with D unresolved. Germline loops: CDR1 MNHNS, CDR2 SASEGT. The CDR3 covers 14 residues. Trimming took 6 bases from V and 1 from J, leaving 12 bases between them. Written as DNA, the CDR3 is TGTGCCAGCAGACCTAGCGGGGTTAACTATGGCTACACCTTC. It is translated as CASRPSGVNYGYTF.

Only a few counts were recorded for this clonotype. The chain joins TRBV20-1 to TRBJ1-5; D not certain. This CDR3 is built from 15 residues. The V gene lost 0 bases and the J gene lost 6 bases, with 15 bases spanning the gap. Germline lookup yields CDR1 DFQATT and CDR2 SNEGSKA (reference sequence). The CDR3 region has the DNA TGCAGTGCTAGAGAGGGGTCCGGTCGTGCTCAGCCCCAGCATTTT. Protein sequence: CSAREGSGRAQPQHF.

The CDR3, as DNA: TGTGCCAGCAGTTTATTAGTGGCGGGACAGGATTTTGGGCCCCAGCATTTT. Translated: CASSLLVAGQDFGPQHF. The V call is TRBV28, the J call TRBJ1-5; TRBD1 agrees at 8 bases. The CDR3 runs 17 residues. The trim removed 1 base at V and 9 bases at J, leaving 14 bases unmatched. The germline gives CDR1 MDHEN, CDR2 SYDVKM.

This clonotype occurred many times. This chain links TRBV7-8 with TRBJ2-7; maybe TRBD1 (6 bases). CDR1 is SGHVS and CDR2 is FQNEAQ in the germline V gene. V was clipped by 2 bases and J by 0 bases, with 20 bases between them. The CDR3 is made up of 18 amino acids. In nucleotides, the CDR3 is TGTGCCAGCAGCTTATATATACGCCCCGGGACACTCTCCTACGAGCAGTACTTC. This translates into CASSLYIRPGTLSYEQYF. Full variable domain (outside the CDR3, taken from reference TRBV7-8 and TRBJ2-7): GAGVSQSPRYKVAKRGQDVALRCDPISGHVSLFWYQQALGQGPEFLTYFQNEAQLDKSGLPSDRFFAERPEGSVSTLKIQRTQQEDSAVYLCASSLYIRPGTLSYEQYFGPGTRLTVT.